These 27 T cell receptor beta chains originate from one sample sequenced in a study of T cell responses to AZD1222 COVID-19 vaccine. Sequencing used immunoSEQ multiplex PCR; TCRdb keeps in-frame clones, though not all of them. The repertoire holds 120,000 to 150,000 clones, with roughly 92% as singletons. The sequencing used peripheral blood, collected 28 days after the second AZD1222 dose. These receptors were taken from an adult who received the AZD1222 COVID-19 vaccine.

The chain joins TRBV5-1 to TRBJ1-4; D may be TRBD1 (6 bases). The V end lost 3 bases, the J end lost 4 bases, and 13 bases lay between the germline ends. This CDR3 is 15 amino acids long. The germline CDR1 and CDR2 sequences are SGHRS and YFSETQ. The CDR3 DNA is TGCGCCAGCAGCTGGGGGCAGGGCCTTAATGAAAAACTGTTTTTT. Translation: CASSWGQGLNEKLFF.

The chain joins TRBV7-2 to TRBJ2-2; 7 bases fit TRBD2. Germline V gene sequence: CDR1 SGHTA, CDR2 FQGNSA. The CDR3 extends over 15 amino acids. V trimming: 5 bases; J trimming: 1 base; junction bases outside the gene matches: 4. In DNA form, the CDR3 reads TGTGCCAGCAGCCAAAGCGGGGTGAACACCGGGGAGCTGTTTTTT. This encodes CASSQSGVNTGELFF.

This rearrangement joins TRBV11-2 to TRBJ2-2; D is perhaps TRBD1 (5 bases). The germline gives CDR1 SGHAT, CDR2 FQNNGV. CDR3 length equals 17 residues. The germline V and J ends were trimmed by 1 base and 0 bases, with 12 bases remaining between them. The CDR3 sequence: CASSLVPSRANTGELFF. The CDR3 nucleotides read TGTGCCAGCAGCTTAGTTCCCAGCAGGGCGAACACCGGGGAGCTGTTTTTT.

The chain is built from TRBV19 and TRBJ1-3, with D hard to call. Per the germline V gene, CDR1 is LNHDA and CDR2 is SQIVND (reference sequence). CDR3 length equals 16 residues. Deletions cut 5 bases from V and 1 base from J, with 15 bases between. The CDR3 sequence: CASSALRYTSGNTIYF. The CDR3 DNA reads as TGTGCCAGTAGTGCATTGAGGTATACTTCTGGAAACACCATATATTTT.

The rearrangement joins TRBV29-1 to TRBJ1-1; the D gene is possibly TRBD1 (6 bases). The CDR3 has 13 residues. V shed 3 bases and J shed 0 bases, with 8 bases lying between them. Germline-derived CDR1 and CDR2 are SQVTM and ANQGSEA. The CDR3 DNA sequence: TGCAGCGTTGACAGGGGAATGAACACTGAAGCTTTCTTT. Encoded protein: CSVDRGMNTEAFF.

J is TRBJ2-5 and V is TRBV7-2; the D is unclear. The V gene lost 1 base and the J gene lost 7 bases, with 7 bases spanning the gap. Germline CDR1 SGHTA, CDR2 FQGNSA. CDR3 size: 12 residues. The CDR3 sequence: CASSLGRATQYF. As DNA, the CDR3 is TGTGCCAGCAGCTTAGGGCGCGCGACCCAGTACTTC.

This clone was seen only once. As DNA, the CDR3 is TGTGCCAGCAGCGCGGGTGGCGGTGGGGCATACGAGCAGTACTTC. This encodes CASSAGGGGAYEQYF. V and J are TRBV9 and TRBJ2-7, with D possibly being TRBD1 (5 bases). Germline lookup yields CDR1 SGDLS and CDR2 YYNGEE. This CDR3 is 15 amino acids long. V was pared by 3 bases and J by 4 bases, with 17 bases between.

The rearrangement joins TRBV2 to TRBJ1-5, with D perhaps TRBD1 (6 bases). Trimming cost V 4 bases and J 9 bases, with 16 bases left between them. This CDR3 is 14 amino acids long. From germline, CDR1 is SNHLY and CDR2 FYNNEI. The DNA for the CDR3 is TGTGCCAGCAGTGTTGGGGGAGGGGGTCGGCCCCAGCATTTT. Protein sequence: CASSVGGGGRPQHF.

This sequence joins TRBV5-1 and TRBJ1-2, with D hard to call. Germline V lookup: CDR1 SGHRS, CDR2 YFSETQ. V lost 1 base and J lost 8, with 18 bases in between. The CDR3 spans 15 residues. CDR3 sequence reads: CASSLPSSAGHGYTF. In DNA, the CDR3 is TGCGCCAGCAGCTTGCCCTCGTCTGCGGGCCACGGCTACACCTTC.

The CDR3, as DNA: TGTGCCACCCTGGGCCCCGGCGCCGACGAGCAGTACTTC. Amino acids: CATLGPGADEQYF. The J gene is TRBJ2-7, the V gene TRBV27; D uncertain. V gave up 10 bases and J gave up 5 bases, with 18 bases separating them. The CDR3 has 13 amino acids. Germline lookup yields CDR1 MNHEY and CDR2 SMNVEV (reference sequence).

This chain joins TRBV7-9 and TRBJ2-3; unclear D gene. The CDR3 totals 14 residues. V was cut by 5 bases and J by 6 bases, with 15 bases left in between. The germline CDR1 and CDR2 sequences are SEHNR and FQNEAQ (reference sequence). The DNA for the CDR3 is TGTGCCAGCAGCCCTGGATCCCGAGCGGATACGCAGTATTTT. Its translation: CASSPGSRADTQYF.

V usage is TRBV5-5 and J usage is TRBJ1-2; D unresolved. The germline CDR1 and CDR2 sequences are SGHKS and YYEKEE (reference sequence). The CDR3 is 14 residues long. Trimming removed 0 bases from V and 3 bases from J, with 9 bases in between. As DNA, the CDR3 is TGTGCCAGCAGCTTGGGATTCGGGGACTATGGCTACACCTTC. The encoded protein is CASSLGFGDYGYTF.

The chain uses TRBV6-2 or TRBV6-3 and TRBJ2-3; D may correspond to TRBD1 or TRBD2 (5 bases each). From germline, CDR1 is MNHEY and CDR2 SVGEGT. The CDR3 loop spans 15 amino acids. Trimming pared 5 bases from V and 1 base from J, leaving 13 bases between. This CDR3 reads CASSLGRGGTDTQYF. The DNA of the CDR3 is TGTGCCAGCAGTCTGGGCCGAGGGGGCACAGATACGCAGTATTTT.

The chain joins TRBV6-5 to TRBJ1-4, with a weak D call TRBD1 (5 bases). The CDR3 spans 15 residues. Germline V lookup: CDR1 MNHEY, CDR2 SVGAGI. V lost 6 bases and J 8 bases, leaving 19 bases between the germline ends. The CDR3: CASRRDSTTMEKLFF. In DNA form, the CDR3 reads TGTGCCAGCAGGCGCGACAGCACCACAATGGAAAAACTGTTTTTT.

The chain uses TRBV19 and TRBJ2-7; the D call may be TRBD1 or TRBD2 (5 bases each). Germline V gene lookup returns CDR1 LNHDA and CDR2 SQIVND (reference sequence). This CDR3 contains 15 residues. The germline V and J ends were trimmed by 3 bases and 6 bases, with 18 bases remaining between them. The CDR3 sequence: CASSIGDVDGSEQYF. CDR3 DNA sequence: TGTGCCAGTAGTATTGGGGACGTAGATGGGAGCGAGCAGTACTTC.

The chain joins TRBV7-2 to TRBJ1-4, with TRBD1 matching 7 bases. The CDR3 spans 14 residues. The germline CDR1 and CDR2 sequences are SGHTA and FQGNSA. V shed 6 bases, J shed 7 bases, and the junction held 8 bases outside the gene matches. The CDR3 sequence: CASRLTGVGEKLFF. As DNA, the CDR3 is TGTGCCAGCAGATTAACAGGGGTGGGTGAAAAACTGTTTTTT.

This chain joins TRBV15 and TRBJ1-2; 7 bases fit TRBD1. This CDR3 spans 15 amino acids. The junction had 4 bases not matched to a gene; V was cut back by 0 bases and J by 3 bases. Germline CDR1 reads LNHNV; CDR2 reads YYDKDF (reference sequence). This chain's CDR3 is CATSRDLGQYYGYTF. The CDR3 DNA reads TGTGCCACCAGCAGAGATTTGGGACAGTACTATGGCTACACCTTC. Complete variable domain (other parts from reference TRBV15 and TRBJ1-2): DAMVIQNPRYQVTQFGKPVTLSCSQTLNHNVMYWYQQKSSQAPKLLFHYYDKDFNNEADTPDNFQSRRPNTSFCFLDIRSPGLGDTAMYLCATSRDLGQYYGYTFGSGTRLTVV.

The chain is built from TRBV19 and TRBJ1-5; D uncertain. V was cut by 7 bases and J by 8 bases, with 21 bases left in between. This CDR3 region has 15 residues. Per germline, CDR1 LNHDA and CDR2 SQIVND (reference sequence). CDR3 in amino acids: CASTPGSKTMEPQHF. The CDR3 coding sequence is TGTGCCAGTACCCCGGGGAGTAAGACTATGGAGCCCCAGCATTTT.

V is TRBV28 and J is TRBJ1-1; D is perhaps TRBD1 (6 bases). V gave up 6 bases and J gave up 12 bases, with 17 bases separating them. From germline, CDR1 is MDHEN and CDR2 SYDVKM. The CDR3 loop spans 12 amino acids. The CDR3 spells CASRWGQIETFF. The CDR3 DNA reads as TGTGCCAGCAGATGGGGACAAATCGAGACTTTCTTT. Together with reference TRBV28 and TRBJ1-1, the CDR3 gives the full variable domain: DVKVTQSSRYLVKRTGEKVFLECVQDMDHENMFWYRQDPGLGLRLIYFSYDVKMKEKGDIPEGYSVSREKKERFSLILESASTNQTSMYLCASRWGQIETFFGQGTRLTVV.

The chain couples TRBV24-1 to TRBJ2-5, with 12 bases aligning to TRBD2. The CDR3 sequence is 16 residues long. V lost 9 bases to trimming and J lost 5 bases; unmatched junction nucleotides: 12. The germline V gene encodes CDR1 KGHDR and CDR2 SFDVKD. CDR3 in amino acids: CATGDLGLAGGETQYF. DNA for the CDR3: TGTGCCACCGGGGACTTAGGGCTAGCGGGAGGGGAGACCCAGTACTTC.

The count of this clone is one. The genes are TRBV25-1 and TRBJ2-7; D is undetermined. V lost 2 bases and J lost 7, with 12 bases in between. In germline, CDR1 is MGHDK, CDR2 SYGVNS. The CDR3 spans 13 residues. The CDR3 loop reads CASSEPLRWEQYF. The CDR3 region has the DNA TGTGCCAGCAGTGAACCTTTACGTTGGGAGCAGTACTTC.

This chain links TRBV7-9 with TRBJ1-2, with TRBD1 identical over 9 bases. Trimming cost V 4 bases and J 7 bases; bases outside gene matches: 7. Per germline, CDR1 SEHNR and CDR2 FQNEAQ (reference sequence). CDR3 size: 14 residues. The CDR3 DNA follows: TGTGCCAGCAGCTCCCGGACAGGGGACGGTGGCTACACCTTC. The encoded protein is CASSSRTGDGGYTF.

This clone was observed once. CDR3 sequence (DNA): TGTGCCAGCGGCCTAGAGGATGAGCAGTTCTTC. Translation gives CASGLEDEQFF. The genes are TRBV27 and TRBJ2-1; no clear D gene. Germline lookup yields CDR1 MNHEY and CDR2 SMNVEV (reference sequence). The CDR3 has 11 amino acids. The germline V and J ends were trimmed by 8 bases and 8 bases, with 10 bases remaining between them.

The chain employs TRBV2 and TRBJ2-2; the match to TRBD1 covers 8 bases. The CDR3 contains 15 residues. V trimming: 6 bases; J trimming: 7 bases; junction bases outside the gene matches: 10. CDR1 is SNHLY, CDR2 FYNNEI, per germline. This CDR3 reads CASRERTGYGGELFF. DNA for the CDR3: TGTGCCAGCAGGGAGAGGACAGGGTACGGCGGGGAGCTGTTTTTT.

The V gene is TRBV3-1 (or the pseudogene TRBV3-2), the J gene TRBJ1-1; weak D call: TRBD1 (5 bases). Germline CDR1 and CDR2: LGHDT and YNNKEL (reference sequence). The ends were cut back, 6 bases at V and 1 base at J, with 12 bases in the middle. The CDR3 sequence is 14 residues long. CDR3 sequence: CASSWGEGNTEAFF. In nucleotides, the CDR3 is TGTGCCAGCAGTTGGGGGGAGGGGAACACTGAAGCTTTCTTT.

On this clone: The limits of the CDR3 on the DNA are not certain, so only TCRdb's listed CDR3 is given. The CDR3 region is CASSPLSDVGEDYGYTF. This chain connects TRBV14 to TRBJ1-2; the tabulated D call, TRBD1, remains unverified against the DNA. CDR1 SGHDN and CDR2 FVKESK come from the germline V gene. Both ends counted, the CDR3 spans 17 residues.

The rearrangement uses TRBV9 and TRBJ1-2; 8 bases fit TRBD1. Germline assignment: CDR1 SGDLS and CDR2 YYNGEE. V lost 4 bases to trimming and J lost 3 bases; unmatched junction nucleotides: 8. The CDR3 extends over 15 amino acids. CDR3 in DNA: TGTGCCAGCAGCTCTCGGACAGGGAAGGACTATGGCTACACCTTC. Amino acid sequence: CASSSRTGKDYGYTF.